This TCR beta chain appears in the sequencing data of a study of cytomegalovirus exposure and HLA in healthy donors. Overall study results and limits: A few V segments could not be told apart, such as TRBV6-2 and TRBV6-3, and were left out. Common viral pathogens were later found to be apparently linked to several of the most significant clusters. Donors belonging to an Asian-associated ancestry cluster reportedly showed fewer N-insertions in productive TCRs than the roughly 670-donor mean, according to what a later analysis found.

Both 60 Vbeta primers and 13 Jbeta primers went into the PCR. Repertoires were generated with immunoSEQ multiplex PCR, while TCRdb's copy carries only in-frame clones and drops some. Of over 60,000 clones in the sample, 60% to 85% were seen once. As for this clone: The antigen is not known.

The germline V gene has CDR1 LNHDA and CDR2 SQIVND (reference sequence). The CDR3 totals 11 residues. Trimming pared 3 bases from V and 4 bases from J, leaving 3 bases between. The clonotype originates from a man aged 18 to 29 in good health and CMV-seronegative. V usage is TRBV19 and J usage is TRBJ1-2; D is unresolved. The sample taken for sequencing was PBMCs. For the CDR3, the DNA is TGTGCCAGTAGTATGGCCTATGGCTACACCTTC. Translation: CASSMAYGYTF.